The next 20 T cell receptor beta chains were all read from a single sample in a study of blood T cell repertoires in COVID-19 (dated by TCRdb to 2020 to 2021). The library relied on the immunoSEQ multiplex PCR assay. Imported from immuneACCESS, the table was reduced by TCRdb to in-frame sequences with V and J called. These copies leave out some clones; in studies compared against another copy, an unresolved V gene accounts for under half, and the cause of the remainder is not known. The sample table contains over 150,000 clones; only one count was recorded for 65% to 90% of them. Less than 15% of the sample goes to the ten largest clones. The material sequenced was peripheral blood. The receptor source for this set is a human donor in a cohort sampled during active COVID-19.

V is TRBV2 and J is TRBJ1-2; TRBD1 agrees at 8 bases. Germline values: CDR1 SNHLY, CDR2 FYNNEI. Germline trimming cut 10 bases from V and 3 bases from J; bases unmatched to any gene: 16. The CDR3 totals 16 residues. This CDR3 reads CAIHGSDRVVDYGYTF. The CDR3 DNA sequence: TGTGCCATTCACGGGTCGGACAGGGTAGTTGACTATGGCTACACCTTC.

This sequence joins TRBV5-6 and TRBJ1-2; no firm D call. Germline CDR1 is SGHDT and CDR2 is YYEEEE. V dropped 0 bases and J dropped 4 bases, with 7 bases sitting between them. CDR3 length equals 13 residues. The DNA for the CDR3 is TGTGCCAGCAGCTTGGGCGGTGCCTATGGCTACACCTTC. This sequence encodes CASSLGGAYGYTF.

This chain connects TRBV5-1 to TRBJ1-1, with D possibly being TRBD1 (5 bases). Trimming pared 0 bases from V and 5 bases from J, leaving 17 bases between. CDR1 and CDR2 (germline): SGHRS, YFSETQ. This CDR3 comprises 16 residues. CDR3 coding DNA: TGCGCCAGCAGCTTGGTGGGTTTACAGGTTGGGACTGAAGCTTTCTTT. Amino acids: CASSLVGLQVGTEAFF. Full variable domain (outside the CDR3, taken from reference TRBV5-1 and TRBJ1-1): KAGVTQTPRYLIKTRGQQVTLSCSPISGHRSVSWYQQTPGQGLQFLFEYFSETQRNKGNFPGRFSGRQFSNSRSEMNVSTLELGDSALYLCASSLVGLQVGTEAFFGQGTRLTVV.

This chain connects TRBV11-2 to TRBJ2-3, with D perhaps matching TRBD2 (6 bases). CDR1 is SGHAT, CDR2 FQNNGV, per germline. The CDR3 is 14 amino acids. Between the trimmed V and J ends, which lost 5 bases and 0 bases, there was a span of 9 bases. CDR3 DNA sequence: TGTGCCAGCAGCCCGACTAGAAGCACAGATACGCAGTATTTT. Protein product: CASSPTRSTDTQYF. The whole variable domain, remainder taken from reference TRBV11-2 and TRBJ2-3, is EAGVAQSPRYKIIEKRQSVAFWCNPISGHATLYWYQQILGQGPKLLIQFQNNGVVDDSQLPKDRFSAERLKGVDSTLKIQPAKLEDSAVYLCASSPTRSTDTQYFGPGTRLTVL.

The chain has TRBV7-9 and TRBJ2-7; TRBD2 agrees at 9 bases. V dropped 4 bases and J dropped 6; count of bases not matched to a gene: 7. Germline CDR1 reads SEHNR; CDR2 reads FQNEAQ (reference sequence). This CDR3 region has 14 residues. CDR3 amino acids: CASSYTGSGSEQYF. Here the CDR3 DNA reads TGTGCCAGCAGCTATACTGGTAGCGGGAGCGAGCAGTACTTC. The complete variable domain, with remaining parts taken from reference TRBV7-9 and TRBJ2-7, reads DTGVSQNPRHKITKRGQNVTFRCDPISEHNRLYWYRQTLGQGPEFLTYFQNEAQLEKSRLLSDRFSAERPKGSFSTLEIQRTEQGDSAMYLCASSYTGSGSEQYFGPGTRLTVT.

The gene calls are TRBV18 and TRBJ2-7, with TRBD1 identical over 12 bases. This CDR3 has 16 residues. With 3 bases clipped from V and 4 bases from J, the junction kept 7 bases outside the gene matches. Germline-derived CDR1 and CDR2 are KGHSH and LQKENI. The CDR3: CASSPRGQGAIYEQYF. CDR3 DNA sequence: TGTGCCAGCTCACCCCGGGGACAGGGGGCCATATACGAGCAGTACTTC.

The chain couples TRBV5-4 to TRBJ2-5; 8 nucleotides agree with TRBD1. The CDR3 runs 14 residues. Per germline, CDR1 SGHNT and CDR2 YYREEE (reference sequence). With 3 bases clipped from V and 4 bases from J, the junction kept 5 bases outside the gene matches. CDR3 DNA: TGTGCCAGCAGCTCCCCACAGGGGGTAGAGACCCAGTACTTC. Translated: CASSSPQGVETQYF.

The chain links TRBV2 to TRBJ1-2; the D gene is possibly TRBD1 (6 bases). V was cut by 2 bases and J by 3 bases, with 16 bases left in between. Germline-derived CDR1 and CDR2 are SNHLY and FYNNEI. The CDR3 contains 16 residues. The DNA for the CDR3 is TGTGCCAGCAGTGAATTCCCCAGGGGATGGGACTATGGCTACACCTTC. Residues: CASSEFPRGWDYGYTF. Full variable domain (rest looked up from reference TRBV2 and TRBJ1-2): EPEVTQTPSHQVTQMGQEVILRCVPISNHLYFYWYRQILGQKVEFLVSFYNNEISEKSEIFDDQFSVERPDGSNFTLKIRSTKLEDSAMYFCASSEFPRGWDYGYTFGSGTRLTVV.

This clone was seen only once. The chain has TRBV5-1 and TRBJ1-6, with D perhaps TRBD1 (6 bases). Germline assignment: CDR1 SGHRS and CDR2 YFSETQ. This CDR3 has 16 amino acids. Trimming stripped 0 bases from V and 8 bases from J, with 15 bases between. CDR3 protein: CASSLERGRGYSPLHF. The CDR3 DNA sequence: TGCGCCAGCAGCTTGGAAAGGGGCAGGGGATATTCACCCCTCCACTTT.

The chain joins TRBV24-1 to TRBJ2-1, with TRBD2 as a possible D gene (5 bases). In germline, CDR1 is KGHDR, CDR2 SFDVKD. V lost 1 base, J lost 1 base, and 10 bases lay in between. The CDR3 runs 16 residues. The CDR3 nucleotides are TGTGCCACCAGTGATTTTGGGAGCGGATCCTACAATGAGCAGTTCTTC. Encoded protein: CATSDFGSGSYNEQFF.

This chain joins TRBV12-3 or TRBV12-4 and TRBJ2-3; D gene ambiguous. With 6 bases removed from V and 5 bases from J, the gap between germline ends came to 9 bases. This CDR3 region has 12 residues. The CDR3 sequence is CASRSRVDTQYF. CDR3 nucleotide sequence: TGTGCCAGCAGGAGCCGCGTAGATACGCAGTATTTT.

The rearrangement links TRBV5-1 to TRBJ2-2, with 7 positions matching TRBD2. Germline V gives CDR1 SGHRS, CDR2 YFSETQ. Trimming took 4 bases from V and 2 from J; bases not matched to a gene: 5. The CDR3 length is 15 residues. The CDR3 here is CASSREGINTGELFF. The CDR3 DNA is TGCGCCAGCAGCAGGGAGGGAATTAACACCGGGGAGCTGTTTTTT.

The chain joins TRBV24-1 to TRBJ1-5, with 7 bases fitting TRBD1. CDR3 size: 16 residues. Losses at the gene ends were 5 bases for V and 0 bases for J; bases not matched to a gene: 6. Germline V lookup: CDR1 KGHDR, CDR2 SFDVKD. CDR3 sequence: CATSVMGTDSNQPQHF. The CDR3 bases are TGTGCCACCAGTGTAATGGGGACAGATAGCAATCAGCCCCAGCATTTT.

This clone was seen once. V usage is TRBV18 and J usage is TRBJ2-2; 7 positions match TRBD1. There are 16 residues in the CDR3. The J segment lost 2 bases and the V segment lost 6 bases, leaving 9 bases of the junction unmatched. The V gene's germline CDR1 is KGHSH and CDR2 LQKENI. As DNA, the CDR3 is TGTGCCAGCTCCCTCCGGGACAGACACAACACCGGGGAGCTGTTTTTT. This encodes CASSLRDRHNTGELFF. The variable domain in full, completed from reference TRBV18 and TRBJ2-2, reads NAGVMQNPRHLVRRRGQEARLRCSPMKGHSHVYWYRQLPEEGLKFMVYLQKENIIDESGMPKERFSAEFPKEGPSILRIQQVVRGDSAAYFCASSLRDRHNTGELFFGEGSRLTVL.

The chain has TRBV10-1 and TRBJ1-4, with a tentative D call TRBD1 (5 bases). The CDR3 contains 15 residues. Deletions cut 10 bases from V and 4 bases from J, with 19 bases between. Germline CDR1 is WNHNN and CDR2 is SYGVQD (reference sequence). The CDR3 nucleotides read TGCGCCATCAAGAAGGGGTTCCGAGGTAATGAAAAACTGTTTTTT. It specifies CAIKKGFRGNEKLFF.

The chain has TRBV7-2 and TRBJ2-5; the match to TRBD2 covers 8 bases. The CDR3 has 16 amino acids. V lost 2 bases to trimming and J lost 5 bases; unmatched junction nucleotides: 10. Germline assignment: CDR1 SGHTA and CDR2 FQGNSA. For the CDR3, the DNA is TGTGCCAGCAGCTTAATAACGGGAGGGCCGGGGGAGACCCAGTACTTC. It specifies CASSLITGGPGETQYF.

The V call is TRBV12-3 or TRBV12-4, the J call TRBJ2-3; D unclear. V was trimmed by 6 bases and J by 5 bases, leaving 12 bases between them. There are 13 residues in the CDR3. Here the CDR3 reads CASRTSSGDTQYF. DNA of the CDR3: TGTGCCAGCAGGACGTCTAGTGGAGATACGCAGTATTTT.

The V call is TRBV10-1, the J call TRBJ2-5; the D gene is possibly TRBD1 (6 bases). The CDR3 runs to 15 residues. Germline V gene data show CDR1 as WNHNN and CDR2 as SYGVQD (reference sequence). The V end was cut by 2 bases, the J end by 1 base, with 11 bases between. The CDR3, as DNA: TGCGCCAGCAGTGAGGCAGGGGTGGGCCAAGAGACCCAGTACTTC. It specifies CASSEAGVGQETQYF.

This clone was detected only once. The chain has TRBV6-1 and TRBJ2-7; 7 bases fit TRBD2. In germline, CDR1 is MNHNS, CDR2 SASEGT. J lost 2 bases, V lost 4 bases, and 11 bases had no gene match. This CDR3 comprises 16 residues. The CDR3 DNA is TGTGCCAGCAGTGTTAATCTGTGGGGGGGGGCCTACGAGCAGTACTTC. Its translation is CASSVNLWGGAYEQYF.

J is TRBJ1-6 and V is TRBV10-3; 9 bases line up with TRBD1. J was trimmed by 14 bases and V by 0 bases; bases with no gene match: 2. From germline, CDR1 is ENHRY and CDR2 SYGVKD. The CDR3 spans 13 residues. Here the CDR3 DNA reads TGTGCCATCAGTGAGTCGACAGGGGGGACCCTCCACTTT. Translated, it gives CAISESTGGTLHF.